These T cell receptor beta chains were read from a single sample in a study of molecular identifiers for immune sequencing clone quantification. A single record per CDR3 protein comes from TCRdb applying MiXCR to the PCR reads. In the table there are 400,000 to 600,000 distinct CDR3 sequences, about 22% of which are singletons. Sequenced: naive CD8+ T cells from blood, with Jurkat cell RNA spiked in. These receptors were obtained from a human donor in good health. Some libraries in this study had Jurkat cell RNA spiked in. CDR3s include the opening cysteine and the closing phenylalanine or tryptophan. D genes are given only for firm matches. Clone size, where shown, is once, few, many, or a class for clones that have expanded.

CDR3aa: CASSPQDNSGNTIYF
CDR3nt: TGTGCCAGCTCACCACAGGATAACTCTGGAAACACCATATATTTT
v_gene: TRBV18
abundance: many
j_gene: TRBJ1-3
d_gene: .

CDR3aa: CASSPSDYRVFYNEQFF
CDR3nt: TGTGCCAGCTCGCCGTCTGATTACAGGGTATTCTACAATGAGCAGTTCTTC
v_gene: TRBV18
abundance: .
j_gene: TRBJ2-1
d_gene: .

CDR3aa: CASSSYVGGIQETQYF
CDR3nt: TGTGCCAGCAGTTCCTACGTCGGGGGGATCCAAGAGACCCAGTACTTC
v_gene: TRBV6-6
abundance: many
j_gene: TRBJ2-5
d_gene: TRBD2

CDR3aa: CASGRAYEQYF
CDR3nt: TGTGCCAGCGGCAGAGCCTACGAGCAGTACTTC
v_gene: TRBV12-3/TRBV12-4
abundance: many
j_gene: TRBJ2-7
d_gene: .

CDR3aa: CSARDSRLNSYEQYF
CDR3nt: TGCAGTGCTAGAGATTCACGGCTTAACTCCTACGAGCAGTACTTC
v_gene: TRBV20-1
abundance: .
j_gene: TRBJ2-7
d_gene: .

CDR3aa: CASSGDYGYTF
CDR3nt: TGTGCCAGCAGTGGGGACTATGGCTACACCTTC
v_gene: TRBV2
abundance: .
j_gene: TRBJ1-2
d_gene: .

CDR3aa: CASSALLDTDTQYF
CDR3nt: TGTGCCAGCAGTGCCCTGTTGGACACAGATACGCAGTATTTT
v_gene: TRBV2
abundance: many
j_gene: TRBJ2-3
d_gene: .

CDR3aa: CAIGSVNTEAFF
CDR3nt: TGTGCCATCGGTTCGGTGAACACTGAAGCTTTCTTT
v_gene: TRBV10-3
abundance: .
j_gene: TRBJ1-1
d_gene: .

CDR3aa: CASSYGTSDNEQFF
CDR3nt: TGTGCCAGCAGTTACGGGACTAGCGACAATGAGCAGTTCTTC
v_gene: TRBV7-8
abundance: many
j_gene: TRBJ2-1
d_gene: TRBD2

CDR3aa: CSATSGSSYEQYF
CDR3nt: TGCAGTGCTACCAGCGGGAGCTCCTACGAGCAGTACTTC
v_gene: TRBV20-1
abundance: many
j_gene: TRBJ2-7
d_gene: TRBD2

CDR3aa: CASSQDSGTYEQYF
CDR3nt: TGCGCCAGCAGCCAGGACAGTGGCACCTACGAGCAGTACTTC
v_gene: TRBV4-1
abundance: few
j_gene: TRBJ2-7
d_gene: .

CDR3aa: CASSMGTGGFEKLFF
CDR3nt: TGTGCCAGCAGCATGGGGACAGGGGGATTTGAAAAACTGTTTTTT
v_gene: TRBV5-6
abundance: .
j_gene: TRBJ1-4
d_gene: TRBD1

CDR3aa: CASSQGVATNEKLFF
CDR3nt: TGCGCCAGCAGCCAAGGCGTCGCAACTAATGAAAAACTGTTTTTT
v_gene: TRBV4-1
abundance: .
j_gene: TRBJ1-4
d_gene: .

CDR3aa: CASSQGGGGSYEQYF
CDR3nt: TGTGCCAGCAGCCAAGGTGGGGGTGGATCCTACGAGCAGTACTTC
v_gene: TRBV13
abundance: .
j_gene: TRBJ2-7
d_gene: .